The T cell receptor (beta chain) described here comes from a study of CD8+CD57+ T cells in acquired aplastic anemia. Study-wide points: In the patients, CD8+CD57+ cells came out less diverse than the total CD4+ and CD8+ pools.

Comment on this clonotype: Its antigen is undetermined. A read error may account for a junction end that differs from germline.

Investigators profiled TCR beta VDJ and CDR3 from genomic DNA template. TCRdb reanalysed the reads using MiXCR and keeps one entry per CDR3 protein. In the table there are 15,000 to 20,000 distinct CDR3 sequences, more than 30% of which are singletons. Patients included in sequencing had previously demonstrated CD8+CD57+ cell expansion by flow cytometry. Germline loops: CDR1 KGHDR, CDR2 SFDVKD. The CDR3 runs 13 residues. V and J are TRBV24-1 and TRBJ2-7; D may match TRBD1 or TRBD2 (5 bases each). The material sequenced was CD8+CD57+ T cells sorted from PBMCs. The subset denotes: bead-enriched CD8+CD57+ effector memory T cells from SAA patients. The TCR originated in a human donor with aplastic anemia. CDR3 sequence (DNA): TGTGCCGCCAGTGACTATGGACACCCTCCGCAGTACTTC. This translates into CAASDYGHPPQYF.